The sequence of this TCR beta chain was determined in a study of tissue T cells after allogeneic stem cell transplantation. Study results and limitations: Across patients, clones rarely overlapped, yet motif clusters were shared tissue-specifically.

V was cut by 1 base and J by 5 bases, with 2 bases left in between. CDR1 and CDR2 (germline): NNHNN, SYGAGS (reference sequence). This CDR3 has 11 amino acids. Generated by immunoSEQ multiplex PCR, the TCRdb table keeps only in-frame clones and is missing some. This sample has some 6,000 clones, with roughly 52% found just once. Of note for this clone: The antigen remains unidentified. Germline and genes here are mouse. The sequence runs out 1 residue before the end of the CDR3; the remainder is reconstructed from the germline J gene.

Described time point: mouse harvest day 14 after allogeneic transplant. Mouse grafts combined 10^7 T-cell-depleted bone marrow cells with 10^6 splenic CD5+ T cells. The rearrangement uses TRBV13-2 and TRBJ2-5; D gene unclear. This receptor was obtained from a female BALB/c mouse given C57BL/6 T cells with graft-versus-host disease after an allogeneic hematopoietic cell transplant. The sequenced material came from gut tissue. The CDR3 loop is CASGDRDTQYF. The CDR3 DNA, read in part, is TGTGCCAGCGGTGATCGAGACACCCAGTAC.